These 12 T cell receptor beta chains were sequenced from one sample in a study of blood T cell repertoires in COVID-19. Clones were sequenced by immunoSEQ multiplex PCR, and TCRdb holds only the in-frame ones, with some missing. The sample yields around 220,000 clones, more than 70% seen once. The sequenced material came from PBMCs or T cells enriched from blood (not recorded which). These receptors were obtained from a woman aged 40 to 50 with acute COVID-19.

This clone has a handful of counts. The chain joins TRBV7-3 to TRBJ1-1, with 9 bases identical to TRBD1. Germline CDR1 is SGHTA and CDR2 is FQGTGA. V gave up 5 bases and J gave up 4 bases; unmatched junction bases: 5. This CDR3 is built from 14 residues. CDR3 sequence (DNA): TGTGCCAGCAGCCAGACAGGGGGGACCACTGAAGCTTTCTTT. Amino acid sequence: CASSQTGGTTEAFF.

This clone was seen a handful of times. This chain uses TRBV6-2 or TRBV6-3 with TRBJ1-3; no clear D. The germline V and J ends were trimmed by 2 bases and 1 base, with 12 bases remaining between them. Germline V CDR1 and CDR2: MNHEY, SVGEGT. The CDR3 length is 16 residues. For the CDR3, the DNA is TGTGCCAGCAGTTACGGCGAGGTTCTTTCTGGAAACACCATATATTTT. Residues: CASSYGEVLSGNTIYF.

This clone came up a few times. This rearrangement joins TRBV20-1 to TRBJ1-6, with D possibly TRBD1 on 6 matching bases. The CDR3 is made up of 17 amino acids. The germline gives CDR1 DFQATT, CDR2 SNEGSKA (reference sequence). The V gene lost 3 bases and the J gene lost 7 bases, with 22 bases spanning the gap. Here the CDR3 reads CSASDDTPGHLNSPLHF. DNA of the CDR3: TGCAGTGCTAGTGACGATACTCCGGGACACCTAAATTCACCCCTCCACTTT.

This sequence joins TRBV6-1 and TRBJ1-4; a weak D match, TRBD1 (6 bases). CDR3 size: 15 residues. Trimming cost V 2 bases and J 7 bases, with 14 bases left between them. CDR1 and CDR2 from the germline V gene are MNHNS and SASEGT. In DNA form, the CDR3 reads TGTGCCAGCAGTGAACAAACAGGGATTGGTGAAAAACTGTTTTTT. Translated, it gives CASSEQTGIGEKLFF.

In its sample, this clone was seen a few times. Here the CDR3 DNA reads TGTGCCAGCACGTTAGCAACTAATGAAAAACTGTTTTTT. It codes for CASTLATNEKLFF. The chain carries TRBV2 and TRBJ1-4; D gene ambiguous. This CDR3 is built from 13 residues. Germline values: CDR1 SNHLY, CDR2 FYNNEI. Trimming took off 7 bases at V and 0 bases at J, with 6 bases between the two ends.

This chain links TRBV19 with TRBJ1-2, with a possible D match to TRBD1 (6 bases). Germline CDR1 is LNHDA and CDR2 is SQIVND (reference sequence). V lost 7 bases to trimming and J lost 8 bases, with 17 bases between them. This CDR3 has 13 amino acids. This CDR3 reads CASTNLGARGYTF. The CDR3 DNA reads as TGTGCCAGTACCAATCTGGGGGCAAGGGGCTACACCTTC. The complete variable domain, with remaining parts taken from reference TRBV19 and TRBJ1-2, reads DGGITQSPKYLFRKEGQNVTLSCEQNLNHDAMYWYRQDPGQGLRLIYYSQIVNDFQKGDIAEGYSVSREKKESFPLTVTSAQKNPTAFYLCASTNLGARGYTFGSGTRLTVV.

The chain joins TRBV27 to TRBJ2-3; 8 bases are shared with TRBD2. Trimming at V came to 1 base and at J to 1 base, leaving 4 bases not matched to a gene. This CDR3 comprises 16 residues. Germline CDR1 reads MNHEY; CDR2 reads SMNVEV (reference sequence). DNA for the CDR3: TGTGCCAGCAGTTTATTAGCGGGGCTCGGCACAGATACGCAGTATTTT. Encoded protein: CASSLLAGLGTDTQYF.

With respect to this clone: The junction does not match germline at one end; this may be a read error. This chain uses TRBV7-3 with TRBJ2-7; D is undetermined. The germline gives CDR1 SGHTA, CDR2 FQGTGA. The CDR3 length is 13 residues. CDR3 loop: CASSLGPERQAIF. DNA for the CDR3: TGTGCCAGCAGCTTAGGCCCAGAAAGGCAGGCCATCTTC.

With regard to this clone: Relative to the germline gene, one junction end is altered; a read error may explain this. V gene TRBV29-1 combines with J gene TRBJ1-5, with D unresolved. This CDR3 spans 14 amino acids. Germline V gene lookup returns CDR1 SQVTM and CDR2 ANQGSEA. The DNA for the CDR3 is TGCGGCGTCGGGGATTGGGGAGGGAATCAGCCCCAGCATTTT. Its protein is CGVGDWGGNQPQHF.

The rearrangement joins TRBV29-1 to TRBJ1-2; a weak D match, TRBD1 (6 bases). The V gene lost 0 bases and the J gene lost 2 bases, with 19 bases spanning the gap. Germline V gene sequence: CDR1 SQVTM, CDR2 ANQGSEA. The CDR3 spans 17 residues. This CDR3 reads CSVEDQGGGRSNYGYTF. Written as DNA, the CDR3 is TGCAGCGTTGAAGATCAGGGCGGGGGGCGTTCCAACTATGGCTACACCTTC.

V gene TRBV4-3 combines with J gene TRBJ2-7; tentatively, D is TRBD2 (6 bases). CDR1 and CDR2 from the germline V gene are LGHNA and YSLEER. The CDR3 has 15 residues. Trimming stripped 4 bases from V and 4 bases from J, with 17 bases between. As DNA, the CDR3 is TGCGCCAGCAGCCTCCTGTGGAGGGGTCAATACGAGCAGTACTTC. It yields the protein CASSLLWRGQYEQYF.

The chain joins TRBV9 to TRBJ2-3; perhaps TRBD1 as D (6 bases). Germline CDR1 and CDR2: SGDLS and YYNGEE. Trimming removed 2 bases from V and 4 bases from J, with 17 bases in between. This CDR3 spans 16 amino acids. The CDR3 nucleotides are TGTGCCAGCAGCGTGGCCCTCGGGGCAGGGGCAGATACGCAGTATTTT. This codes for CASSVALGAGADTQYF.